This T cell receptor beta chain was recovered during a study of T cells after yellow fever vaccination. Across the whole study: When fractions had low cell numbers, they were prepared with SMART-Seq v4 Ultra Low Input.

General observations from the study: The booster response re-showed most primary clones: 95% to 96% CD4, about 89% CD8. The secondary response was weaker but peaked faster, day 5 versus 15.

Trimming removed 3 bases from V and 13 bases from J; junction bases left unmatched: 16. CDR3 length: 15 residues. Germline CDR1 is KGHSH and CDR2 is LQKENI. TCRdb analysed the 5' RACE reads with MiXCR anew, one entry per CDR3 protein. This table holds about 430,000 distinct CDR3 sequences, around 20% found once. This clonotype appeared many times. Its specificity is unknown. The V gene is TRBV18, the J gene TRBJ1-2; 8 nucleotides align to TRBD1. This sample comprised PBMCs, obtained before the yellow fever booster vaccination. The TCR was taken from a man younger than 35 who received the YFV17D yellow fever vaccine. In DNA, the CDR3 is TGTGCCAGCTCACCTACAGCCGAGGGACAGGCACTACGCACCTTC. Its translation: CASSPTAEGQALRTF.